What follows describes a single TCR beta chain. Data came from immunoSEQ multiplex PCR; TCRdb stores just in-frame clones and leaves some out. In the table there are about 150,000 clones, approximately 94% of which are singletons. This specimen belongs to a study of control samples from healthy donors and cancer patients. V was cut by 7 bases and J by 0 bases, with 13 bases left in between. This CDR3 has 15 amino acids. From germline, CDR1 is SNHLY and CDR2 FYNNEI. This receptor was identified in a man between 18 and 29 years old in good health. Sample: blood. The J gene is TRBJ2-1, the V gene TRBV2; D gene ambiguous. CDR3 in amino acids: CASKRDTSSYNEQFF. CDR3 bases: TGTGCCAGCAAGCGAGACACGAGCTCCTACAATGAGCAGTTCTTC.